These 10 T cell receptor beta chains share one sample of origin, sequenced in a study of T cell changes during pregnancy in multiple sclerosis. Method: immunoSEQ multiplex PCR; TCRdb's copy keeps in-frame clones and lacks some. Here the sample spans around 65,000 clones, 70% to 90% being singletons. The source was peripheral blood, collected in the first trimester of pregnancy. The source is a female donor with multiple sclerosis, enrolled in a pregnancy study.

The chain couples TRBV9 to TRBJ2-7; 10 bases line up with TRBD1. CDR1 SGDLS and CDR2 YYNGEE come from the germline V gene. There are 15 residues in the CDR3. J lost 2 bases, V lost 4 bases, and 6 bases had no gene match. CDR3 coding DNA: TGTGCCAGCAGCTCGACCGGGACAGGGGCCTACGAGCAGTACTTC. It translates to CASSSTGTGAYEQYF.

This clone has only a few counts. The CDR3 region is CASSLLAHTDTQYF. The CDR3 DNA sequence: TGCGCCAGCAGCTTGTTGGCCCACACAGATACGCAGTATTTT. V usage is TRBV5-1 and J usage is TRBJ2-3; D gene ambiguous. The CDR3 runs to 14 residues. V lost 1 base to trimming and J lost 2 bases, with 8 bases between them. Germline V gene data show CDR1 as SGHRS and CDR2 as YFSETQ.

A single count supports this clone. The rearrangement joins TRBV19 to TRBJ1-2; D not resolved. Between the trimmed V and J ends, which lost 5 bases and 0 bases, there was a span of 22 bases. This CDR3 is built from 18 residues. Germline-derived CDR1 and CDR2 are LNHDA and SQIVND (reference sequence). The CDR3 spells CASSLTPVRRSSNYGYTF. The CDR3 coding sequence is TGTGCCAGTAGTCTAACCCCGGTTAGGAGATCGTCTAACTATGGCTACACCTTC.

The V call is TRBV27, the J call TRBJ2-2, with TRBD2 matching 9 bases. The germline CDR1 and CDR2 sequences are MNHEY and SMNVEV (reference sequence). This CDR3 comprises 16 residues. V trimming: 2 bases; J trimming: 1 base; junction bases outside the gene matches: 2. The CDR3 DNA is TGTGCCAGCAGTTTAGGTAGCGGGAGGAACACCGGGGAGCTGTTTTTT. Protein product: CASSLGSGRNTGELFF.

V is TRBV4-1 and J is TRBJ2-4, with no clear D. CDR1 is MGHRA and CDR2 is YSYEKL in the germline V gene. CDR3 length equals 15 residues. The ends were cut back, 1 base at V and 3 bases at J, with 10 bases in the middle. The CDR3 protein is CASSQGLSGKNIQYF. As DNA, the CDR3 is TGCGCCAGCAGCCAAGGGTTGTCCGGCAAAAACATTCAGTACTTC.

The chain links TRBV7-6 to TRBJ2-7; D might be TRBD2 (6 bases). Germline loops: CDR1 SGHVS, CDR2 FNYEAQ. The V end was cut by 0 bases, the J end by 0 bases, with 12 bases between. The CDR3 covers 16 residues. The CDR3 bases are TGTGCCAGCAGCTTAGCGGCGGAGGGTAGCTCCTACGAGCAGTACTTC. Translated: CASSLAAEGSSYEQYF.

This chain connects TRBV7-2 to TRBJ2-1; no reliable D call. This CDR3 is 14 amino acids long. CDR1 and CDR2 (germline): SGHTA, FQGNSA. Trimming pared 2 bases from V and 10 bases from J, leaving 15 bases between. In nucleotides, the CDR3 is TGTGCCAGCAGCTTAAACGCGAAAATCAAGGAGCAGTTCTTC. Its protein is CASSLNAKIKEQFF. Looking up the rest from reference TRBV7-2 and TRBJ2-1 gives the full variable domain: GAGVSQSPSNKVTEKGKDVELRCDPISGHTALYWYRQSLGQGLEFLIYFQGNSAPDKSGLPSDRFSAERTGGSVSTLTIQRTQQEDSAVYLCASSLNAKIKEQFFGPGTRLTVL.

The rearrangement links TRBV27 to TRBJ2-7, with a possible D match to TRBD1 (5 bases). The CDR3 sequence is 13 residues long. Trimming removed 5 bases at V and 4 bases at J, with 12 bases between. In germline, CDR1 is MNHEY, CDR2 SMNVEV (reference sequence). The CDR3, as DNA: TGTGCCAGCAGTGGGCAGGGCCCTTACGAGCAGTACTTC. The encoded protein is CASSGQGPYEQYF.

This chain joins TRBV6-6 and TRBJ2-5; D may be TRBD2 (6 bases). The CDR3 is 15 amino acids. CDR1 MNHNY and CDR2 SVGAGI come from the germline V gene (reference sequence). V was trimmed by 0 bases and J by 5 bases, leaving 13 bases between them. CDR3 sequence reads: CASSYSGTARETQYF. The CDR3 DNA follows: TGTGCCAGCAGTTACTCAGGGACTGCCAGGGAGACCCAGTACTTC.

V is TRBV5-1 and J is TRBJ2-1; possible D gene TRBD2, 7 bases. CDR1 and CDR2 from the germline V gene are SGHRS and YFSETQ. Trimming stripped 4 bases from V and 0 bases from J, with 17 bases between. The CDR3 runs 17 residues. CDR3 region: CASSRGGSDISYNEQFF. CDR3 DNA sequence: TGCGCCAGCAGCAGGGGGGGTTCTGACATCTCCTACAATGAGCAGTTCTTC.